This T cell receptor (beta chain) was captured by sequencing in a study of T cells after yellow fever vaccination. TCRdb called the 5' RACE reads again in MiXCR, with one record for every CDR3 protein. The sample shows more than 15,000 distinct CDR3 sequences, approximately 4% of them seen only once. Study results and limitations: Among primary-vaccination clones, most reappeared after the booster, at almost 98% for CD4 and about 90% for CD8.

This TCR was sampled from a man aged 25 to 45 who received the YFV17D yellow fever vaccine. This sample comprised PBMCs, either bulk or a sorted T-cell subset (CD4+, CD8+, memory, or dextramer-sorted; not recorded which), obtained 15 days after the yellow fever booster vaccination.

This chain's CDR3 is CASSAGTPGGYTF. The CDR3 DNA reads TGCGCCAGCAGCGCCGGGACACCGGGGGGCTACACCTTC. V gene TRBV5-1 combines with J gene TRBJ1-2; a possible D gene is TRBD1 (6 bases). CDR1 is SGHRS and CDR2 is YFSETQ in the germline V gene. Trimming took off 4 bases at V and 8 bases at J, with 15 bases between the two ends. This CDR3 has 13 residues.